What follows is one T cell receptor beta chain and its context. Those enrolled, adults aged 18 to 89 years, came from under 25 US areas. Two negative PCRs, clearance, or symptom resolution were required of recovered Cohort 3 donors. These data come from a study of blood T cell repertoires in COVID-19. Overall study: The study drew acute and convalescent COVID-19 samples from the United States, Italy and Spain.

Trimming removed 10 bases from V and 2 bases from J, with 17 bases in between. The length of the CDR3 is 14 residues. Per the germline V gene, CDR1 is MDHEN and CDR2 is SYDVKM. Original data processing: Amplification with reference gene primers provided the estimates of nucleated cell counts. This table comes from immunoSEQ multiplex PCR, and its TCRdb copy is limited to in-frame clones, with some not included. The V and J calls and clone size are taken from that table; D and trimming were inferred from the DNA. The sample has 150,000 to 250,000 clones, 65% to 85% seen once. The chain couples TRBV28 to TRBJ1-2, with D uncertain. The sample comprised PBMCs or T cells enriched from blood (not recorded which). The receptor was isolated from a man aged 40-50 years who had recovered from COVID-19. The CDR3 loop is CATHEAGRNYGYTF. DNA of the CDR3: TGTGCCACCCACGAGGCGGGAAGAAACTATGGCTACACCTTC.